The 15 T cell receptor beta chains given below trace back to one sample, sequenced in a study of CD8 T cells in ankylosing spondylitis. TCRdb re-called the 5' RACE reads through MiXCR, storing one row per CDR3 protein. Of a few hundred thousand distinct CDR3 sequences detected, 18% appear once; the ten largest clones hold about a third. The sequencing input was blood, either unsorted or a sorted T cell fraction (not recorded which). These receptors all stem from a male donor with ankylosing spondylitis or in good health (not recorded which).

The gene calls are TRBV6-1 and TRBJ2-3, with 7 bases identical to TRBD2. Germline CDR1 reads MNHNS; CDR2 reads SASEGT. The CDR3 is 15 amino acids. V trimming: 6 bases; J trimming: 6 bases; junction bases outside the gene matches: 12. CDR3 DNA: TGTGCCAGCAGCCTTGGTGCGGGGGTTGTCGATACGCAGTATTTT. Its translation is CASSLGAGVVDTQYF.

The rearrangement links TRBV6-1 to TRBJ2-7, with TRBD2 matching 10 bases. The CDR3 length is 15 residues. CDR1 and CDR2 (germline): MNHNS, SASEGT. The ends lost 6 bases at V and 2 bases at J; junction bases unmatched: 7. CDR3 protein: CASRAGTSVAYEQYF. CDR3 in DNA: TGTGCCAGCAGGGCCGGGACTAGCGTCGCCTACGAGCAGTACTTC.

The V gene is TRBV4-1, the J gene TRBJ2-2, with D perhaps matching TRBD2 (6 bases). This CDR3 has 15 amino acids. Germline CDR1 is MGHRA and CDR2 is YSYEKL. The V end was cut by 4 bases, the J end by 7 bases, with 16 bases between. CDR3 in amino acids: CASSLMREDLGELFF. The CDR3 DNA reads TGCGCCAGCAGCCTAATGAGGGAGGATCTCGGGGAGCTGTTTTTT.

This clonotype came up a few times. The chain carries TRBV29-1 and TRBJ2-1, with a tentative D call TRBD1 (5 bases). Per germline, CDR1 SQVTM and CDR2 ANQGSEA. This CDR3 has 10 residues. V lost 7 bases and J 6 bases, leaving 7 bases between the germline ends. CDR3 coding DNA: TGCAGCGCCAGGGTCAATGAGCAGTTCTTC. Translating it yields CSARVNEQFF.

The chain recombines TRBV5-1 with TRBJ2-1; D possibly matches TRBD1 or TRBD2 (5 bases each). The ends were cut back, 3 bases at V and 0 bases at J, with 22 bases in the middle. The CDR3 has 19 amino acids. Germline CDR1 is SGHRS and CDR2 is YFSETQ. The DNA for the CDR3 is TGCGCCAGCAGCTCCCGGCCGGGACGGAGGAAGAGCTCCTACAATGAGCAGTTCTTC. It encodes CASSSRPGRRKSSYNEQFF.

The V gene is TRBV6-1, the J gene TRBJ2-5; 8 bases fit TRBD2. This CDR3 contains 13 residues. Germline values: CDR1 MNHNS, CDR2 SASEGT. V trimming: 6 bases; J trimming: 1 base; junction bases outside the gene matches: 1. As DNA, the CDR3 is TGTGCCAGCAGAGGGACTAGCCAAGAGACCCAGTACTTC. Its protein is CASRGTSQETQYF.

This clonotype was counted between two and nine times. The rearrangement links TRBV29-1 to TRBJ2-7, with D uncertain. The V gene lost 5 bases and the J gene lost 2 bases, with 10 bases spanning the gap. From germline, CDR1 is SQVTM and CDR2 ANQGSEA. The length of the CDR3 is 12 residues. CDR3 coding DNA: TGCAGCGTTCTTCTAGGGACCTACGAGCAGTACTTC. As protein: CSVLLGTYEQYF.

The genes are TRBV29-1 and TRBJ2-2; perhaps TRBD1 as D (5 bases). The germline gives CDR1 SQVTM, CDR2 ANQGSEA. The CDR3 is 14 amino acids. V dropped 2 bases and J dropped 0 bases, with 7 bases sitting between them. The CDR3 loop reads CSVEQGTNTGELFF. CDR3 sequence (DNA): TGCAGCGTTGAACAGGGTACGAACACCGGGGAGCTGTTTTTT.

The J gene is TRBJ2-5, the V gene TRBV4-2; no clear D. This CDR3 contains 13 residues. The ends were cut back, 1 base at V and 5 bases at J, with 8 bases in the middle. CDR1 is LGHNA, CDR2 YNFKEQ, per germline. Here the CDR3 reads CASSQVRWETQYF. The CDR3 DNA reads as TGTGCCAGCAGCCAAGTCAGATGGGAGACCCAGTACTTC.

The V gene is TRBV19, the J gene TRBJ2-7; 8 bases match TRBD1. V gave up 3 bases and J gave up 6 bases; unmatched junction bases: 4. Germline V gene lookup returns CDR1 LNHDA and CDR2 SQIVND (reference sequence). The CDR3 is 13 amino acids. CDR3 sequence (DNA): TGTGCCAGTAGTATTACGGACAGGGTCGAGCAGTACTTC. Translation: CASSITDRVEQYF.

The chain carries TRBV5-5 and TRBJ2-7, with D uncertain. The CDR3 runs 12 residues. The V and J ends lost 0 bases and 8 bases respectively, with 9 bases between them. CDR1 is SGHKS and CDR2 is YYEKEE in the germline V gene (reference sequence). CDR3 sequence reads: CASSLDGLKQYF. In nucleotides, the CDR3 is TGTGCCAGCAGCTTGGATGGGCTAAAGCAGTACTTC.

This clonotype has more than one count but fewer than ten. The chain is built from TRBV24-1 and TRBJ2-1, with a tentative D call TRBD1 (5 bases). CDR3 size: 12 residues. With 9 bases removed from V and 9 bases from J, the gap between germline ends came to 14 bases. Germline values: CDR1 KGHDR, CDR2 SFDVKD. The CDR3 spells CATRSARGEQFF. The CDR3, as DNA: TGTGCCACCCGGAGTGCAAGGGGTGAGCAGTTCTTC.

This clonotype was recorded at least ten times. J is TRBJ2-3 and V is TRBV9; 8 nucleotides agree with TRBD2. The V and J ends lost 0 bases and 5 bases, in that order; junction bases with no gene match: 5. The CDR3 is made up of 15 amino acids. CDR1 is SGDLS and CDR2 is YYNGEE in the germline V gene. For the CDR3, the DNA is TGTGCCAGCAGCGTAGAGGCCAGCGGGGGAGATACGCAGTATTTT. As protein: CASSVEASGGDTQYF.

Here the CDR3 reads CASSLTSGENRRETQYF. In DNA form, the CDR3 reads TGTGCCAGCAGCTTAACTAGCGGGGAAAACCGGAGGGAGACCCAGTACTTC. The rearrangement joins TRBV11-2 to TRBJ2-5; the match to TRBD2 covers 10 bases. V was pared by 2 bases and J by 5 bases, with 11 bases of the junction left unmatched. CDR1 SGHAT and CDR2 FQNNGV come from the germline V gene. The CDR3 runs to 17 residues.

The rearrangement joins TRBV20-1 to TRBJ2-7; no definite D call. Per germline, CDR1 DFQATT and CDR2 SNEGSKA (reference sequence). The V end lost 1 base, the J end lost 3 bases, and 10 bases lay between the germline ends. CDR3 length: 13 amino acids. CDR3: CSARVAASYEQYF. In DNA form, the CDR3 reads TGCAGTGCTAGAGTGGCGGCTAGCTACGAGCAGTACTTC.